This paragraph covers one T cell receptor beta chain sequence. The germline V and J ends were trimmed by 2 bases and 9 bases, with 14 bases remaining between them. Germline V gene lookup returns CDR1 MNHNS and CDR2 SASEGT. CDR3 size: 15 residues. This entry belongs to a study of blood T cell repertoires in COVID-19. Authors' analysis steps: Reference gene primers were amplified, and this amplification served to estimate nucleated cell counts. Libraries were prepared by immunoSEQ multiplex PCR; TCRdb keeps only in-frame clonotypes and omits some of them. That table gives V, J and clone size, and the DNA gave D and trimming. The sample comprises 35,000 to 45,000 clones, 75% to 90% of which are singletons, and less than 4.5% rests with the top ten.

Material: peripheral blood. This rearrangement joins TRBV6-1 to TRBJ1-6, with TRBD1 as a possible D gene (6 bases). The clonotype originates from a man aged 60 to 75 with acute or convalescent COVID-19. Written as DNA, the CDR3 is TGTGCCAGCAGTGAAAGTGGGGGCCGAGTTTCACCCCTCCACTTT. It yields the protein CASSESGGRVSPLHF.